This T cell receptor beta chain was recorded in a study of shared clonotypes between healthy human individuals (TCRdb year 2020). Looking at the study overall: Three men and two women, aged 18 to 49 years, made up the cohort. Per donor, three plates each were used for CD4 naive and CD4 memory, two for CD8 naive, and one for CD8 memory. To estimate repertoire size and how much clonotypes are shared between individuals, the study performed deep sequencing of blood TCR repertoires from a few healthy adults. Libraries were prepared and TCR repertoires were sequenced by different laboratories using diverse techniques, in order to increase sequencing depth and limit assay-specific biases. Per donor, leukapheresis produced somewhere between about 0.94 and 8.9 billion PBMCs. General study outcomes and caveats: Naive subsets generally had larger estimated clonotype richness than memory subsets did. Sampling was restricted to blood, and TCR repertoires in tissue are likely to differ from TCR repertoires in blood. Based on pairwise subsampling, the degree of clonotype sharing among donors was expected to be affected by sequencing depth. The genetic and exposure-history diversity represented was limited by the small number of donors. Across a few donors, 4.5% to 6.5% of naive CD4, around 3.3% of naive CD8, about 2.3% of memory CD4, and approximately 0.4% of memory CD8 clonotypes were shared. Compared with non-shared clonotypes, the clonotypes found in all four sorted-subset donors had higher generation probabilities. Rarefaction of sorted-subset datasets indicated incomplete sequencing despite the large sequencing depth.

This clone appeared once. Its antigen remains unidentified. Per-base qualities were not stored, and no clone one base away is much larger. Using the deep immunoSEQ assay, TCR CDR3 regions were amplified from genomic DNA by multiplex PCR. Extracted genomic DNA from each cell subset was distributed evenly across all wells of several immunoSEQ 96-well plates, and each plate was treated as a replicate. For sorted subsets, about 0.2 ug genomic DNA, equal to tens of thousands of T cell genomes, was loaded into each replicate PCR. Purified libraries were measured with a Qubit 3.0 fluorometer, size-checked on a Bioanalyzer 2100, and measured again with the KAPA Library Quantification kit. Every immunoSEQ 96-well plate was sequenced on a separate single-read 150-cycle Illumina NextSeq 550 flow cell. In the source study's methods: Because only junctional sequences without quality scores were contained in the immunoSEQ output, filtering matching that applied to full-length reads could not be performed. Sequences were annotated with PyIR, a Python wrapper for IgBLAST v1.9, using IMGT germline references to assign V/J genes and CDR3. Reads were removed for weak V/J assignments (E-value above 1e-6), missing CDR3, stop codons, out-of-frame junctions, or ambiguous translated residues. A V3J clonotype was defined by an identical inferred V gene, J gene, and CDR3 amino acid sequence. Percentage overlap between repertoires was calculated by dividing the number of shared unique clonotypes by the size of the smaller repertoire. Repertoire richness was assessed with RTK rarefaction, the Chao1 estimator, and Recon v2.1 estimates of unobserved clonotypes. OLGA was used to compute generation probabilities for all TCRbeta clonotypes that the gDNA method yielded from a handful of donors. TCRdb mirrors the immuneACCESS table, restricted to in-frame sequences. Some clones are absent from its copies; in checked studies, under half trace to an unresolved V gene, and the reason for the others is unknown. V, J and clone size are taken as reported in that table, and D and trimming were inferred from the DNA itself. In all, the sample holds hundreds of thousands of clones, and 72% of those were seen once. The ten biggest clones cover around 2% of the sample.

CDR1 and CDR2 are drawn from the germline V gene: SGHAT, FQNNGV. Trimming at the junction amounts to 3 bases on V and 3 bases on J, and the germline ends lie 2 bases apart. The CDR3 runs 12 amino acids, cysteine and phenylalanine included. The CDR3 DNA has 36 bases and is translated from base 1. Healthy HIV-negative adults with no recently reported acute infections or vaccinations were included as donors. Only Caucasian adults living in Nashville, Tennessee, USA were represented among the donors. CD4+ T cells were enriched through magnetic negative selection, after which naive cells were positively selected on CD45RA and the remaining negative fraction served as the memory subset. After blood collection by leukapheresis, PBMCs were isolated using Ficoll-Histopaque density gradient centrifugation and then cryopreserved in the vapor phase of liquid nitrogen. Purity and quantity of every magnetically sorted T cell population were checked by analytical flow cytometry. Genomic DNA was isolated from every sorted fraction and measured by UV absorbance on a Nanodrop 2000c.

The chain employs TRBV11-2 and TRBJ2-2, with the D gene call left open. This TCR was sampled from a woman in her thirties in good health. The sequenced sample was memory CD4+ T cells sorted from blood. The cell subset or site label for this specimen denotes: CD45RA-negative fraction. This receptor has the CDR3 CASSLHTGELFF. The DNA sequence is given as TGTGCCAGCAGCTTGCACACCGGGGAGCTGTTTTTT.